This T cell receptor (beta chain) appears in the sequencing data of a study of regulatory T cells in long-lasting Graves disease. This clonotype was counted between two and nine times. Arm-PCR of CDR3 regions and iRepertoire HTBI primers were used to build TCR beta libraries. TCRdb reprocessed the multiplex PCR reads with MiXCR, giving one entry per CDR3 protein. Here the sample spans 500,000 to 700,000 distinct CDR3 sequences, 30% being singletons. Documented time point: persistent/refractory GD, antithyroid drugs over 5 years with positive TRAb. PBMCs provided the RNA from which the TCR library was made. The V end lost 0 bases, the J end lost 5 bases, and 13 bases lay between the germline ends. The V gene's germline CDR1 is PRHDT and CDR2 FYEKMQ (reference sequence). The CDR3 is 15 amino acids.

This chain connects TRBV13 to TRBJ1-2; tentatively, D is TRBD1 (5 bases). The sequence came from a female donor with Graves disease. The sequenced sample was peripheral blood mononuclear cells (PBMCs), obtained when the disease was refractory, from a patient treated with antithyroid drugs. This CDR3 is CASSLGRNRNYGYTF. The CDR3 nucleotides are TGTGCCAGCAGCTTAGGCCGGAACAGGAATTATGGCTACACCTTC.